The T cell receptor (beta chain) under discussion was sequenced for a study of blood T cell repertoires in COVID-19. In the study overall: Sites across the United States, Italy and Spain contributed samples from acute and convalescent COVID-19. From T cells, B-cell-depleted T cells, or PBMCs came the material, which was cDNA or gDNA.

Authors' processing steps: Counts of nucleated cells, estimated from reference gene primer amplification, were obtained. Here immunoSEQ multiplex PCR was the method, and the copy in TCRdb shows in-frame clones only, minus some. V, J and clone size were drawn from that table, and D and trimming were deduced from the DNA. The sample lists fewer than 90,000 clones, around 89% occurring once. There are 16 residues in the CDR3. Germline V gene sequence: CDR1 KGHDR, CDR2 SFDVKD. J gave up 4 bases and V 7 bases, and 6 bases lay outside the gene matches. The V and J genes are TRBV24-1 and TRBJ2-5, with 15 bases identical to TRBD2. Material for sequencing was peripheral blood. This receptor was taken from a man between 60 and 70 years old with acute or convalescent COVID-19. The CDR3 region is CATSKGTSGGSETQYF. As DNA, the CDR3 is TGTGCCACCAGCAAAGGGACTAGCGGGGGGTCAGAGACCCAGTACTTC.